These 14 T cell receptor beta chains came from one sample sequenced in a study of OX40 agonist ivuxolimab in advanced cancers. Library preparation was by the immunoSEQ multiplex PCR assay. As stored in TCRdb, this immuneACCESS dataset retains in-frame rearrangements with V and J assigned. A fraction of the clones does not appear; measured against another copy, unresolved V genes explain less than half of the discrepancy, and the remainder lacks a known reason. Present in this sample are 82,000 or so clones, just under 95% of which were seen just once. Together, the top ten hold about 0.7% of the sample. The sequences come from CD4+ or CD8+ T cells sorted from blood, collected in a trial of the OX40 agonist ivuxolimab. The receptors come from an adult with an advanced solid tumor such as melanoma, head and neck, liver or kidney cancer.

The chain couples TRBV9 to TRBJ2-5; 10 positions match TRBD2. V was clipped by 2 bases and J by 5 bases; unmatched bases: 6. CDR1 SGDLS and CDR2 YYNGEE come from the germline V gene. The CDR3 extends over 15 amino acids. CDR3 sequence: CASSVSSGRWETQYF. Here the CDR3 DNA reads TGTGCCAGCAGCGTTTCTAGCGGGAGATGGGAGACCCAGTACTTC.

The chain combines TRBV25-1 with TRBJ2-7, with D maybe TRBD1 (5 bases). Trimming took off 2 bases at V and 6 bases at J, with 11 bases between the two ends. This CDR3 is 13 amino acids long. Germline V gene sequence: CDR1 MGHDK, CDR2 SYGVNS. The DNA for the CDR3 is TGTGCCAGCAGTGAAGCCAGGGTAGGCGAGCAGTACTTC. Its protein product is CASSEARVGEQYF.

This chain connects TRBV6-5 to TRBJ2-1, with 9 bases aligning to TRBD2. Germline V gives CDR1 MNHEY, CDR2 SVGAGI. There are 14 residues in the CDR3. J lost 9 bases, V lost 0 bases, and 3 bases had no gene match. In nucleotides, the CDR3 is TGTGCCAGCAGTTACTCGGGGCGGGAGGGTGAGCAGTTCTTC. Residues: CASSYSGREGEQFF.

V and J are TRBV7-2 and TRBJ2-4; D gene unclear. The CDR3 loop spans 15 amino acids. Between the trimmed V and J ends, which lost 4 bases and 7 bases, there was a span of 17 bases. The germline CDR1 and CDR2 sequences are SGHTA and FQGNSA. The CDR3 protein is CASSSPGQAKNIQYF. In DNA, the CDR3 is TGTGCCAGCAGCTCGCCAGGCCAGGCGAAGAACATTCAGTACTTC.

This chain connects TRBV7-3 to TRBJ2-3; no firm D call. This CDR3 spans 13 amino acids. Germline lookup yields CDR1 SGHTA and CDR2 FQGTGA. V gave up 3 bases and J gave up 5 bases, with 9 bases separating them. This chain's CDR3 is CASSLGWGDTQYF. Written as DNA, the CDR3 is TGTGCCAGCAGCTTGGGGTGGGGAGATACGCAGTATTTT. Full variable domain (missing parts from reference TRBV7-3 and TRBJ2-3): GAGVSQTPSNKVTEKGKYVELRCDPISGHTALYWYRQSLGQGPEFLIYFQGTGAADDSGLPNDRFFAVRPEGSVSTLKIQRTERGDSAVYLCASSLGWGDTQYFGPGTRLTVL.

CDR3 loop: CASSTGLAGAAGTQYF. In nucleotides, the CDR3 is TGTGCCAGCAGCACAGGACTAGCGGGGGCAGCGGGGACCCAGTACTTC. The chain uses TRBV5-4 and TRBJ2-5; 13 nucleotides agree with TRBD2. The V gene's germline CDR1 is SGHNT and CDR2 YYREEE (reference sequence). V shed 4 bases and J 7 bases; nucleotides not matched to a gene: 10. The CDR3 spans 16 residues.

V gene TRBV19 combines with J gene TRBJ2-2, with 8 positions matching TRBD1. The CDR3 is 14 amino acids. Per germline, CDR1 LNHDA and CDR2 SQIVND (reference sequence). After removal of 10 bases from V and 5 bases from J, the junction contained 9 bases not matched to a gene. CDR3 in amino acids: CAIGRTGMTGELFF. The CDR3 DNA sequence: TGTGCCATTGGGAGGACAGGGATGACCGGGGAGCTGTTTTTT.

The chain joins TRBV5-4 to TRBJ1-1, with 7 bases fitting TRBD1. V was pared by 0 bases and J by 0 bases, with 14 bases of the junction left unmatched. CDR1 is SGHNT, CDR2 YYREEE, per germline (reference sequence). The CDR3 is 19 amino acids. CDR3 sequence (DNA): TGTGCCAGCAGCTTGGGGACCAGGGGGATTTTTAGTGTGAACACTGAAGCTTTCTTT. This translates into CASSLGTRGIFSVNTEAFF.

This chain connects TRBV5-1 to TRBJ1-6, with unresolved D. In germline, CDR1 is SGHRS, CDR2 YFSETQ. The CDR3 contains 16 residues. The V end lost 0 bases, the J end lost 0 bases, and 7 bases lay between the germline ends. This CDR3 reads CASSLEGSSYNSPLHF. Here the CDR3 DNA reads TGCGCCAGCAGCTTGGAGGGCAGCTCCTATAATTCACCCCTCCACTTT.

The table lists this clone with a count of one. The genes are TRBV10-2 and TRBJ1-5; the D is unclear. CDR1 is WSHSY and CDR2 is SAAADI in the germline V gene. The CDR3 runs to 13 residues. Trimming pared 0 bases from V and 8 bases from J, leaving 8 bases between. The CDR3 here is CASSESIAEPQHF. The CDR3 nucleotides read TGCGCCAGCAGTGAGTCCATCGCCGAGCCCCAGCATTTT.

This rearrangement joins TRBV10-1 to TRBJ2-3, with 8 bases aligning to TRBD1. CDR3 length: 16 amino acids. Germline V gene sequence: CDR1 WNHNN, CDR2 SYGVQD (reference sequence). Germline trimming cut 3 bases from V and 2 bases from J; bases unmatched to any gene: 7. CDR3: CASSETGTGFTDTQYF. In DNA, the CDR3 is TGCGCCAGCAGTGAAACCGGGACAGGATTCACAGATACGCAGTATTTT.

The chain has TRBV2 and TRBJ2-1; tentative D call: TRBD2 (5 bases). V lost 7 bases and J 7 bases, leaving 17 bases between the germline ends. Germline loops: CDR1 SNHLY, CDR2 FYNNEI. The CDR3 extends over 14 amino acids. The CDR3 DNA reads TGTGCCAGCACTCCGGGCCTGGAGGTGAATGAGCAGTTCTTC. Translating it yields CASTPGLEVNEQFF.

This clone has a single count. The genes are TRBV9 and TRBJ2-1; D remains ambiguous. The germline V gene encodes CDR1 SGDLS and CDR2 YYNGEE. The CDR3 length is 16 residues. Trimming took 0 bases from V and 0 from J, leaving 10 bases between them. DNA of the CDR3: TGTGCCAGCAGCGTAGACCGGTCCAGCTCCTACAATGAGCAGTTCTTC. As protein: CASSVDRSSSYNEQFF.

The chain couples TRBV5-1 to TRBJ2-3, with 13 bases identical to TRBD2. V shed 6 bases and J 2 bases; nucleotides not matched to a gene: 6. Germline CDR1 and CDR2: SGHRS and YFSETQ. This CDR3 spans 16 amino acids. The CDR3 coding sequence is TGCGCCAGCACCCCGGGACTAGCGGGATCCACAGATACGCAGTATTTT. Its protein is CASTPGLAGSTDTQYF. The whole variable domain, filled in from reference TRBV5-1 and TRBJ2-3, reads KAGVTQTPRYLIKTRGQQVTLSCSPISGHRSVSWYQQTPGQGLQFLFEYFSETQRNKGNFPGRFSGRQFSNSRSEMNVSTLELGDSALYLCASTPGLAGSTDTQYFGPGTRLTVL.